The rows below give T cell receptor beta chains drawn from one sample of a study of Ad26.COV2.S vaccination and SARS-CoV-2 variants. Sequencing was performed with immunoSEQ multiplex PCR; in TCRdb, only in-frame clones are kept and a portion is missing. The data show 350,000 to 500,000 clones, 89% seen once. The specimen was peripheral blood, collected in a trial of Ad26.COV2.S vaccine versus placebo. These receptors were obtained from a person aged 18-60 years who received the Ad26.COV2.S COVID-19 vaccine or a placebo. Each CDR3 is given with its conserved first and last residue. D genes are given only for firm matches.

TRBD2 TRBJ2-1 TRBV5-4 CASSSVAGRNANEQFF
TRBD1 TRBJ2-2 TRBV3-1/TRBV3-2 CASSPPPDRESGTGELFF
- TRBJ2-2 TRBV2 CASRTFGDTGELFF
- TRBJ1-1 TRBV16 CASSQSPGEAFF
TRBD1 TRBJ1-5 TRBV27 CASRLTGVHQPQHF
- TRBJ2-1 TRBV14 CASSRSGNEQFF
- TRBJ1-1 TRBV6-5 CASPALQDPEAFF
- TRBJ1-5 TRBV5-1 CASSRDGRVTEPQHF
TRBD2 TRBJ2-2 TRBV28 CASSLERGFPGELFF
TRBD2 TRBJ2-1 TRBV4-3 CASSQGAGGVNEQFF
- TRBJ2-1 TRBV7-2 CASSPSSYNEQFF
TRBD2 TRBJ2-7 TRBV10-2 CASSDYRGGLYEQYF
TRBD1 TRBJ2-2 TRBV7-7 CASSKTPGTANTGELFF
- TRBJ2-1 TRBV24-1 CATSDLAWQNEQFF
- TRBJ2-1 TRBV7-2 CASSLGTINEQFF
- TRBJ1-1 TRBV7-9 CASSLDPRRAGMNTEAFF
TRBD1 TRBJ1-2 TRBV27 CASSLSQGVGYTF
- TRBJ1-4 TRBV6-5 CASTDGGALEEKLFF
- TRBJ2-5 TRBV18 CASSPSRAGETQYF
- TRBJ2-1 TRBV19 CASRPLWGYSYNEQFF
- TRBJ2-6 TRBV7-3 CASSLEGVLTF
- TRBJ1-2 TRBV10-3 CAIRGEDYGYTF
- TRBJ2-2 TRBV19 CASSIWANTGELFF
TRBD2 TRBJ2-5 TRBV14 CASSPLMGGYQETQYF
TRBD2 TRBJ2-3 TRBV29-1 CSVLGGTDSTDTQYF
- TRBJ2-5 TRBV7-2 CASSYRAFVETQYF
TRBD1 TRBJ1-2 TRBV9 CASSAGAPTGGPPTF
- TRBJ1-4 TRBV7-9 CASSLAGAEKLFF
- TRBJ2-3 TRBV27 CASSYGTYPDTQYF
- TRBJ1-5 TRBV12-3/TRBV12-4 CASRGQINQPQHF
- TRBJ1-5 TRBV6-5 CASSNTLNQPQHF
TRBD2 TRBJ2-1 TRBV7-3 CASSYSGSPYNEQFF
- TRBJ2-7 TRBV14 CASSQGLPYEQYF
TRBD1 TRBJ2-5 TRBV2 CASSRLTGQETQYF
- TRBJ1-1 TRBV11-2 CASSLIGQNTEAFF
TRBD1 TRBJ1-4 TRBV5-6 CASSQFPVGQGSNEKLFF
- TRBJ1-1 TRBV5-1 CASSLGGVSTEAFF
- TRBJ1-5 TRBV7-2 CASSLASGAVNQPQHF
TRBD1 TRBJ2-5 TRBV5-1 CASSPGDRAGETQYF
- TRBJ1-2 TRBV5-1 CASSLEFRSAGYGYTF